A single sample gave rise to the 23 T cell receptor beta chains below, sequenced in a study of blood T cell repertoires in COVID-19. Some clones are missing from TCRdb's copy, which holds only in-frame ones; the method was immunoSEQ multiplex PCR. The table shows under 150,000 clones, with 85% to 90% occurring only once. Sequencing used peripheral blood. The receptors shown here come from a human donor in a cohort sampled during active COVID-19.

The genes are TRBV3-1 (or the pseudogene TRBV3-2) and TRBJ2-7; weak D call: TRBD2 (5 bases). From germline, CDR1 is LGHDT and CDR2 YNNKEL (reference sequence). This CDR3 is 15 amino acids long. Trimming shortened V by 1 base and J by 6 bases, and 16 bases separated the two germline ends. Written as DNA, the CDR3 is TGTGCCAGCAGCCAAGGAAAGGACTGGAGTCGCGAGCAGTACGTC. This translates into CASSQGKDWSREQYV.

This chain connects TRBV12-3 or TRBV12-4 to TRBJ2-1; D remains unclear. Trimming pared 5 bases from V and 5 bases from J, leaving 10 bases between. The CDR3 contains 13 residues. CDR3 DNA sequence: TGTGCCAGCAGTCGCAACCCGGACAATGAGCAGTTCTTC. Encoded protein: CASSRNPDNEQFF.

The V call is TRBV7-2, the J call TRBJ2-1; D gene uncertain. V was clipped by 3 bases and J by 6 bases, with 3 bases between them. The CDR3 covers 11 residues. Germline V gives CDR1 SGHTA, CDR2 FQGNSA. CDR3 in DNA: TGTGCCAGCAGCTTTATCAATGAGCAGTTCTTC. The encoded protein is CASSFINEQFF.

The CDR3 DNA is TGTGCCAGCAGCCGTTTCGGGACAGCCTCTTTCTCCTACGAGCAGTACTTC. Its protein is CASSRFGTASFSYEQYF. The chain is built from TRBV7-2 and TRBJ2-7; 7 positions agree with TRBD1. Germline loops: CDR1 SGHTA, CDR2 FQGNSA. CDR3 length equals 17 residues. Trimming took 5 bases from V and 0 from J; bases not matched to a gene: 13.

V gene TRBV6-4 combines with J gene TRBJ2-2; 7 nucleotides line up with TRBD1. The V gene's germline CDR1 is MRHNA and CDR2 SNTAGT. Germline trimming cut 2 bases from V and 4 bases from J; bases unmatched to any gene: 7. The CDR3 length is 16 residues. CDR3 region: CASSDHDRDPTGELFF. In DNA, the CDR3 is TGTGCCAGCAGTGACCACGACAGGGATCCCACCGGGGAGCTGTTTTTT.

The chain's CDR3 is CASSSGQGAGTDTQYF. Here the CDR3 DNA reads TGTGCCAGCAGCTCGGGACAGGGGGCCGGCACAGATACGCAGTATTTT. This chain joins TRBV7-6 and TRBJ2-3; 12 nucleotides match TRBD1. In germline, CDR1 is SGHVS, CDR2 FNYEAQ. Losses at the gene ends were 4 bases for V and 1 base for J; bases not matched to a gene: 3. The CDR3 is made up of 16 amino acids.

V and J are TRBV7-6 and TRBJ2-7, with 9 bases lining up with TRBD1. Trimming cost V 5 bases and J 6 bases; bases outside gene matches: 11. The CDR3 contains 15 residues. Per germline, CDR1 SGHVS and CDR2 FNYEAQ. CDR3 residues: CASSVSQGATSEQYF. CDR3 in DNA: TGTGCCAGCAGCGTATCACAGGGGGCTACCTCCGAGCAGTACTTC.

The chain uses TRBV3-1 (or the pseudogene TRBV3-2) and TRBJ1-2; possible D gene TRBD1, 5 bases. Trimming took 4 bases from V and 3 from J, leaving 21 bases between them. CDR1 LGHDT and CDR2 YNNKEL come from the germline V gene (reference sequence). The CDR3 is 17 amino acids. CDR3 residues: CASSPHRGADTDYGYTF. In DNA, the CDR3 is TGTGCCAGCAGCCCCCACCGCGGGGCGGACACCGACTATGGCTACACCTTC.

In its sample, this clone was seen once. The V and J genes are TRBV10-2 and TRBJ2-5; a possible D gene is TRBD2 (5 bases). The germline V and J ends were trimmed by 4 bases and 3 bases, with 9 bases remaining between them. Looked up from germline, CDR1 is WSHSY and CDR2 is SAAADI. The CDR3 is 13 amino acids. The CDR3 is CASSAKREETQYF. CDR3 coding DNA: TGCGCCAGCAGTGCGAAGAGGGAAGAGACCCAGTACTTC.

The V call is TRBV30, the J call TRBJ2-1; D is possibly TRBD1 (5 bases). V gave up 4 bases and J gave up 6 bases, with 10 bases separating them. This CDR3 region has 12 residues. Germline values: CDR1 GTSNPN, CDR2 SVGIG (reference sequence). The CDR3 here is CAWKGWGNEQFF. CDR3 bases: TGTGCCTGGAAGGGGTGGGGCAATGAGCAGTTCTTC.

The rearrangement uses TRBV11-2 and TRBJ2-2; 9 bases map to TRBD1. CDR1 and CDR2 from the germline V gene are SGHAT and FQNNGV. After removal of 7 bases from V and 5 bases from J, the junction contained 5 bases not matched to a gene. The CDR3 contains 14 residues. The CDR3 protein is CASTRDRATGELFF. CDR3 DNA sequence: TGTGCCAGCACCCGGGACAGGGCGACCGGGGAGCTGTTTTTT.

The V call is TRBV7-2, the J call TRBJ2-1; 9 bases fit TRBD2. This CDR3 is built from 16 residues. Germline loops: CDR1 SGHTA, CDR2 FQGNSA. V lost 5 bases and J lost 4; bases outside the gene matches: 9. CDR3 residues: CASSQDPAGGYNEQFF. In nucleotides, the CDR3 is TGTGCCAGCAGCCAAGATCCAGCGGGAGGATACAATGAGCAGTTCTTC.

V is TRBV6-5 and J is TRBJ1-2; D is ambiguous. Looked up from germline, CDR1 is MNHEY and CDR2 is SVGAGI. Trimming took 6 bases from V and 2 from J, leaving 13 bases between them. The CDR3 contains 14 residues. CDR3 nucleotide sequence: TGTGCCAGCAGCACACCGTCCCCAAACTATGGCTACACCTTC. It specifies CASSTPSPNYGYTF.

This clone has a single count. The chain links TRBV23-1 to TRBJ2-7; D is possibly TRBD2 (5 bases). TRBV23-1 is given ORF status, its function remaining uncertain. Trimming took 0 bases from V and 0 from J, leaving 9 bases between them. The CDR3 runs 15 residues. Here the CDR3 DNA reads TGCGCCAGCAGTCAATCGGTGGGGAGCTCCTACGAGCAGTACTTC. Its translation is CASSQSVGSSYEQYF.

The J gene is TRBJ1-6, the V gene TRBV4-1; D is undetermined. Germline V gene sequence: CDR1 MGHRA, CDR2 YSYEKL. V was pared by 0 bases and J by 0 bases, with 3 bases between. The CDR3 is made up of 15 amino acids. Written as DNA, the CDR3 is TGCGCCAGCAGCCAAGAGCGCTCCTATAATTCACCCCTCCACTTT. It codes for CASSQERSYNSPLHF.

The CDR3 here is CASQGSSYNSPLHF. CDR3 coding DNA: TGTGCCAGCCAGGGGAGCTCCTATAATTCACCCCTCCACTTT. The V gene is TRBV19, the J gene TRBJ1-6; maybe TRBD1 (6 bases). The CDR3 is 14 amino acids. Trimming pared 9 bases from V and 0 bases from J, leaving 9 bases between. Germline CDR1 reads LNHDA; CDR2 reads SQIVND (reference sequence).

The rearrangement links TRBV5-6 to TRBJ1-2; TRBD1 is a possible D gene (6 bases). The CDR3 length is 16 residues. Germline CDR1 SGHDT, CDR2 YYEEEE. Trimming took 4 bases from V and 4 from J, leaving 20 bases between them. This CDR3 reads CASSAQDRPPVYGYTF. In DNA form, the CDR3 reads TGTGCCAGCAGCGCACAAGACAGGCCCCCCGTCTATGGCTACACCTTC.

The rearrangement joins TRBV7-8 to TRBJ2-1, with TRBD2 identical over 8 bases. CDR3 size: 14 residues. The V gene's germline CDR1 is SGHVS and CDR2 FQNEAQ. V shed 8 bases, J shed 8 bases, and the junction held 11 bases outside the gene matches. CDR3 bases: TGTGCCAGCGGGGAGAGCGGGAGAGGCTATGAGCAGTTCTTC. Encoded protein: CASGESGRGYEQFF.

Many counts were recorded for this clone. The V gene is TRBV6-2 or TRBV6-3, the J gene TRBJ2-7; 9 bases line up with TRBD1. The CDR3 is 16 residues long. In germline, CDR1 is MNHEY, CDR2 SVGEGT. Unmatched junction bases numbered 13, after V lost 6 bases and J lost 4 bases. CDR3 amino acids: CASSYGAGTGRYEQYF. CDR3 DNA sequence: TGTGCCAGCAGCTATGGGGCCGGGACAGGGAGATACGAGCAGTACTTC.

The chain carries TRBV6-6 and TRBJ2-7; weak D call: TRBD1 (7 bases). CDR3 length: 13 amino acids. V was cut by 4 bases and J by 4 bases, with 11 bases left in between. Germline V lookup: CDR1 MNHNY, CDR2 SVGAGI (reference sequence). CDR3 protein: CASSWGDSYEQYV. The CDR3 DNA reads as TGTGCCAGCAGTTGGGGGGACAGTTACGAGCAGTACGTC.

This CDR3 is CASSQDRNQPQHF. The DNA for the CDR3 is TGTGCCAGCTCACAGGACAGAAATCAGCCCCAGCATTTT. The chain uses TRBV18 and TRBJ1-5; a weak D match, TRBD1 (6 bases). Germline lookup yields CDR1 KGHSH and CDR2 LQKENI. V was shortened by 4 bases and J by 4 bases, with 8 bases between the two germline ends. The CDR3 extends over 13 amino acids. The whole variable domain, filled in from reference TRBV18 and TRBJ1-5, reads NAGVMQNPRHLVRRRGQEARLRCSPMKGHSHVYWYRQLPEEGLKFMVYLQKENIIDESGMPKERFSAEFPKEGPSILRIQQVVRGDSAAYFCASSQDRNQPQHFGDGTRLSIL.

The CDR3 sequence is CASSPQERGSYTF. For the CDR3, the DNA is TGTGCCAGCAGCCCACAGGAGCGGGGTAGCTACACCTTC. This sequence joins TRBV7-8 and TRBJ1-2; D perhaps matches TRBD1 (5 bases). In germline, CDR1 is SGHVS, CDR2 FQNEAQ. This CDR3 has 13 residues. V lost 5 bases and J lost 9, with 16 bases in between.

This clone appeared once. The chain links TRBV19 to TRBJ1-4, with D possibly TRBD1 on 6 matching bases. The V end was cut by 3 bases, the J end by 4 bases, with 18 bases between. The CDR3 runs 17 residues. The germline V gene encodes CDR1 LNHDA and CDR2 SQIVND (reference sequence). CDR3 bases: TGTGCCAGTAGTATCACTCTCCAGGGGAGTTATAATGAAAAACTGTTTTTT. Residues: CASSITLQGSYNEKLFF.